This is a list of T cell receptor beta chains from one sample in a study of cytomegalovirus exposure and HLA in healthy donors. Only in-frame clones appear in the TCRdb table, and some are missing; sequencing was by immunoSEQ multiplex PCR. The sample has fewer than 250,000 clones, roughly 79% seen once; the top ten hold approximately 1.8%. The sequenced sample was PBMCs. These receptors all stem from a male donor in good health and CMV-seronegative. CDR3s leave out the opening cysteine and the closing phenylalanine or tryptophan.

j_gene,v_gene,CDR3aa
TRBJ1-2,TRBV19,ASTRQGVRQGYT
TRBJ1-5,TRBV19,ASSITPHQPQH
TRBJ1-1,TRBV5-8,ASIVGGLRMNTEAF
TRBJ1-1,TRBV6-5,ASSPDGREAF
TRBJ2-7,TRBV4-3,ASSQILAGAYEQY
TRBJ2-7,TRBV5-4,ASSGGPDTYEQY
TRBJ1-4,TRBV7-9,SSSSQRTNEKLF
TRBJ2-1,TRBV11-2,ASSSRTGNDEQF
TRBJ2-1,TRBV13,ASSLGREQF
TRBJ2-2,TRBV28,ASSLPGLTTGELF
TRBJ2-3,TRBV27,ASSLFPTLTDTQY
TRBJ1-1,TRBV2,ASRGTVGGAEAF
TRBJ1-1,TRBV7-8,ASSLVWDSNTEAF
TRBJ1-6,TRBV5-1,ASSLGRGYRLDNSPLH
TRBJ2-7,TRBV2,ASSALSDSSYEQY
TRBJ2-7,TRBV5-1,ASSLVAGGSGEQY
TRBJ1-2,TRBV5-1,ASSPGHKLYGYT
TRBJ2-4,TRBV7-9,SSSSRTGTSKNIQY
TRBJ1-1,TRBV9,ASSVVQGANTEAF
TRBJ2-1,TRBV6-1,ASSEGQGYNEQF
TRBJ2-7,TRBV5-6,ASSTGLADIYEQY
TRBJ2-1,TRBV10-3,AISARGDEQF
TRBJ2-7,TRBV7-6,ASSLATGYEQY
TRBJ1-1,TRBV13,ASSPEDRNTEAF
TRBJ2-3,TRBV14,ASTQNFGSTDTQY
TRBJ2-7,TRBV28,ASSLYGAREQY
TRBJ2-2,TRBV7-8,ASSFWSSLTNTGELF
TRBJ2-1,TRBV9,ASSVGGWAYNEQF
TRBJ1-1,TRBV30,ASTGTEAF
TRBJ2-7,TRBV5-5,ASSFDIAYEQY
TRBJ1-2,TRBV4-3,ASSQGDTTYGYT
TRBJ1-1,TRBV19,ASRNRDGTEAF
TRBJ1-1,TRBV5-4,AGSGFVGTEAF
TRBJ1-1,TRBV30,AWSVGAEAF
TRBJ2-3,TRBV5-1,ASSLARGAGAPTDTQY
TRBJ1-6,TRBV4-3,ASSQVQGNSPLH
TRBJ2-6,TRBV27,ASRPGGGTGANVLT
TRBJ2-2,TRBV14,ASSRILRRLDTNTGELF
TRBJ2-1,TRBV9,ASSVESGSVFEQF
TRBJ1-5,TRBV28,ASSSRGGLGQPQH
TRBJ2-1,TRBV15,ATSRGRGGSYNEQF
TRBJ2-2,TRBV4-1,ASSQGLAGTGELF
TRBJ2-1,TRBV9,ASSLLAGAVNEQF
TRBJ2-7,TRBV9,ASGREGLYEQY
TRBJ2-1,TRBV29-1,SVASGKGKF
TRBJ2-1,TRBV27,ASSLRGDNEQF
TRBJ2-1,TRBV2,ASSDDSRAYSYNEQF
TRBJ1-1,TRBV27,ASSFVLNTEAF
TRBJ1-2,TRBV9,ASSEQGNYGYT
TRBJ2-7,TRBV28,ASSYTFLQGEQY
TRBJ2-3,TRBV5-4,ASSFGLAGGGTDTQY
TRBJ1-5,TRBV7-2,ASGDREHQPQH
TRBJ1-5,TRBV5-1,ASSFGTGGSNQPQH